The 15 T cell receptor beta chains below all came from one sample that was sequenced in a study of blood T cell repertoires in COVID-19. The method was immunoSEQ multiplex PCR; TCRdb's version includes in-frame clones alone and lacks a portion of them. The sample records hundreds of thousands of clones, about four fifths being singletons. Sequenced input: peripheral blood. These receptors were obtained from a man at least 80 years old with acute or convalescent COVID-19.

V usage is TRBV10-3 and J usage is TRBJ1-1; TRBD1 aligns across 7 bases. After removal of 4 bases from V and 3 bases from J, the junction contained 5 bases not matched to a gene. This CDR3 is 14 amino acids long. Germline CDR1 reads ENHRY; CDR2 reads SYGVKD. This CDR3 reads CAISADRVYTEAFF. The CDR3 region has the DNA TGTGCCATCAGTGCCGACAGGGTGTACACTGAAGCTTTCTTT.

The V gene is TRBV7-2, the J gene TRBJ2-5, with 11 positions matching TRBD1. Germline V lookup: CDR1 SGHTA, CDR2 FQGNSA. This CDR3 has 16 residues. V trimming: 4 bases; J trimming: 5 bases; junction bases outside the gene matches: 9. As DNA, the CDR3 is TGTGCCAGCAGCTACTCAGGACAGGGGGCTTGGGAGACCCAGTACTTC. Translating it yields CASSYSGQGAWETQYF.

The chain joins TRBV10-3 to TRBJ2-1; 8 nucleotides line up with TRBD2. Germline CDR1 ENHRY, CDR2 SYGVKD. The CDR3 runs 17 residues. After removal of 1 base from V and 0 bases from J, the junction contained 5 bases not matched to a gene. CDR3 loop: CAISELPSGSSYNEQFF. The CDR3 nucleotides read TGTGCCATCAGTGAGTTACCAAGCGGGAGCTCCTACAATGAGCAGTTCTTC.

This chain's CDR3 is CASSSGGREQFF. The CDR3 nucleotides read TGTGCCAGTAGCTCGGGGGGAAGAGAGCAGTTCTTC. This sequence joins TRBV19 and TRBJ2-1, with 7 bases identical to TRBD2. V lost 6 bases and J lost 10; bases outside the gene matches: 6. Germline V gene sequence: CDR1 LNHDA, CDR2 SQIVND (reference sequence). This CDR3 is built from 12 residues.

The chain links TRBV3-1 (or the pseudogene TRBV3-2) to TRBJ2-1, with D possibly matching TRBD1 (5 bases). This CDR3 region has 18 residues. In germline, CDR1 is LGHDT, CDR2 YNNKEL (reference sequence). Trimming took 0 bases from V and 0 from J, leaving 15 bases between them. The CDR3 DNA reads as TGTGCCAGCAGCCAAGATACGGTGACAGCGAGCTCCTACAATGAGCAGTTCTTC. This encodes CASSQDTVTASSYNEQFF.

The chain recombines TRBV5-3 with TRBJ1-2, with unresolved D. TRBV5-3 is an open reading frame whose function is uncertain. Trimming stripped 2 bases from V and 4 bases from J, with 12 bases between. The CDR3 has 14 amino acids. CDR3 coding DNA: TGTGCCAGAAGCTTTTCCCCGCGCCTCTATGGCTACACCTTC. It encodes CARSFSPRLYGYTF.

V usage is TRBV7-9 and J usage is TRBJ2-1; perhaps TRBD2 as D (5 bases). The V gene's germline CDR1 is SEHNR and CDR2 FQNEAQ (reference sequence). V lost 1 base, J lost 10 bases, and 23 bases lay in between. This CDR3 region has 17 residues. The CDR3 protein is CASSLEGFGLALGEQFF. Written as DNA, the CDR3 is TGTGCCAGCAGCTTAGAAGGGTTTGGGCTAGCCTTAGGAGAGCAGTTCTTC.

CDR3 sequence (DNA): TGTGCCAGCAGTCGGGGGACAGGGGGCGCCTACGAGCAGTACTTC. It specifies CASSRGTGGAYEQYF. V and J are TRBV27 and TRBJ2-7; TRBD1 matches 12 bases. CDR1 MNHEY and CDR2 SMNVEV come from the germline V gene (reference sequence). J was trimmed by 2 bases and V by 5 bases; bases with no gene match: 4. The CDR3 is 15 amino acids.

Written as DNA, the CDR3 is TGTGCCAGTAGTCGAGGGAGCGTCGGAAGTGACGGCTACACCTTC. This gives the protein CASSRGSVGSDGYTF. The chain is built from TRBV19 and TRBJ1-2, with D uncertain. V lost 5 bases and J lost 8, with 21 bases in between. The germline gives CDR1 LNHDA, CDR2 SQIVND (reference sequence). The CDR3 is made up of 15 amino acids.

The count of this clone is one. The chain recombines TRBV27 with TRBJ2-6; possibly TRBD1 for D (6 bases). V was pared by 5 bases and J by 4 bases, with 21 bases between. CDR1 MNHEY and CDR2 SMNVEV come from the germline V gene (reference sequence). The CDR3 contains 18 residues. The CDR3 spells CASSRGTSFVGGANVLTF. The DNA of the CDR3 is TGTGCCAGCAGTAGAGGGACATCCTTCGTGGGGGGGGCCAACGTCCTGACTTTC.

The chain couples TRBV2 to TRBJ1-1, with D perhaps matching TRBD1 (6 bases). V was clipped by 9 bases and J by 1 base, with 9 bases between them. Germline CDR1 reads SNHLY; CDR2 reads FYNNEI. This CDR3 comprises 12 residues. The CDR3 protein is CASYRANTEAFF. CDR3 DNA: TGTGCCAGTTACAGGGCGAACACTGAAGCTTTCTTT.

The V and J genes are TRBV29-1 and TRBJ1-1; D is ambiguous. The ends were cut back, 2 bases at V and 0 bases at J, with 10 bases in the middle. Germline loops: CDR1 SQVTM, CDR2 ANQGSEA. The length of the CDR3 is 14 residues. The CDR3 DNA follows: TGCAGCGTTGAACCTCCGAGTATGAACACTGAAGCTTTCTTT. Protein: CSVEPPSMNTEAFF.

The chain is built from TRBV11-2 and TRBJ2-3, with D possibly TRBD1 on 6 matching bases. The CDR3 is made up of 14 amino acids. CDR1 and CDR2 from the germline V gene are SGHAT and FQNNGV. V shed 5 bases and J shed 5 bases, with 14 bases lying between them. The CDR3 nucleotides read TGTGCCAGCAGCAGGGACACCGTGGGAGATACGCAGTATTTT. This sequence encodes CASSRDTVGDTQYF.

The chain is built from TRBV2 and TRBJ2-7, with 8 positions matching TRBD1. V lost 8 bases to trimming and J lost 3 bases; unmatched junction nucleotides: 9. Germline lookup yields CDR1 SNHLY and CDR2 FYNNEI. The CDR3 loop spans 14 amino acids. CDR3 sequence reads: CASFRQGSDYEQYF. As DNA, the CDR3 is TGTGCCAGCTTCCGACAGGGGTCTGACTACGAGCAGTACTTC. Combining the CDR3 with reference TRBV2 and TRBJ2-7 gives the whole variable domain EPEVTQTPSHQVTQMGQEVILRCVPISNHLYFYWYRQILGQKVEFLVSFYNNEISEKSEIFDDQFSVERPDGSNFTLKIRSTKLEDSAMYFCASFRQGSDYEQYFGPGTRLTVT.

The chain recombines TRBV28 with TRBJ1-2, with 7 bases that match TRBD1. The trim removed 3 bases at V and 5 bases at J, leaving 15 bases unmatched. CDR1 is MDHEN, CDR2 SYDVKM, per germline. The CDR3 length is 17 residues. The CDR3 is CASSFRGSGLLGYGYTF. In nucleotides, the CDR3 is TGTGCCAGCAGTTTCAGGGGGTCGGGGCTACTGGGGTATGGCTACACCTTC.